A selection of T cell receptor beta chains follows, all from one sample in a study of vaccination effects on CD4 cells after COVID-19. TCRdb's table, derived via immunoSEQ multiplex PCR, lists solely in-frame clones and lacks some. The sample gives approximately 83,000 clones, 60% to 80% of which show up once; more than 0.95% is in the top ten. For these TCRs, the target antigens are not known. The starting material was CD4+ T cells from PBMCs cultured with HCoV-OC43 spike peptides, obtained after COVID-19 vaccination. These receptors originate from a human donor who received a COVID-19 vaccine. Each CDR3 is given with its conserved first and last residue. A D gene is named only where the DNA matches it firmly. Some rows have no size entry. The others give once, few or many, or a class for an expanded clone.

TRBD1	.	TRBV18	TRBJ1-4	TGTGCCAGCTCACCACTTCTAACGACTCGGGACAGTAATGAAAAACTGTTTTTT	CASSPLLTTRDSNEKLFF
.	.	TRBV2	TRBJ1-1	TGTGCCAGCAGTCTAGGACAGACAGGGAACACTGAAGCTTTCTTT	CASSLGQTGNTEAFF
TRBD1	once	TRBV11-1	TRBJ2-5	TGTGCCAGCAGCCCCGACAGGGGGGAGACCCAGTACTTC	CASSPDRGETQYF
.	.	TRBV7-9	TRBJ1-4	TGTGCCAGCAGCTTCGGTCTGGTTGGTGAAAAACTGTTTTTT	CASSFGLVGEKLFF
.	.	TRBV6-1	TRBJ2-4	TGTGCCAGCAGTGAAGCGTCAGGGATGGACATTCAGTACTTC	CASSEASGMDIQYF
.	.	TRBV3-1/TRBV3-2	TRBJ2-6	TGTGCCAGCAGCCGCCAAATGGGCCTCTCTGGGGCCAACGTCCTGACTTTC	CASSRQMGLSGANVLTF
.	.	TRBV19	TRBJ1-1	TGTGCCAGTATCGGCCGCCCTGAAGCTTTCTTT	CASIGRPEAFF
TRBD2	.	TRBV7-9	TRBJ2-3	TGTGCCAGCAGCTCCGGACTAGCGGGGAGCACAGATACGCAGTATTTT	CASSSGLAGSTDTQYF
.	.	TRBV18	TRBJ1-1	TGTGCCAGCTCGATCGAGAGCACTGAAGCTTTCTTT	CASSIESTEAFF
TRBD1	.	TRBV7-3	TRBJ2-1	TGTGCCAGCAGCTTGACGACAGGGGCTGCCAATGAGCAGTTCTTC	CASSLTTGAANEQFF
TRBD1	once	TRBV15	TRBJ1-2	TGTGCCACCAGCAGACCGAGGACAGGGTCTAACTATGGCTACACCTTC	CATSRPRTGSNYGYTF
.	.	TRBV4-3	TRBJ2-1	TGCGCCAGCAGCCATTTTCAGGTCTCTGATGAGCAGTTCTTC	CASSHFQVSDEQFF
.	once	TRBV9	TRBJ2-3	TGTGCCAGCAGCGTGAGCAGCCAAAGCACAGATACGCAGTATTTT	CASSVSSQSTDTQYF
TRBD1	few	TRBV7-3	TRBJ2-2	TGTGCCAGCAGCTCCCCGGGACAGGGTTCGAACACCGGGGAGCTGTTTTTT	CASSSPGQGSNTGELFF
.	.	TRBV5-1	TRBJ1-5	TGCGCCAGCAGCTTGGCAGGGGATGAATATCAGCCCCAGCATTTT	CASSLAGDEYQPQHF
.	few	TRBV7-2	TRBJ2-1	TGTGCCAGCAGCGCCCTGGGGCCAGCCAATGAGCAGTTCTTC	CASSALGPANEQFF
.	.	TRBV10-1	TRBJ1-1	TGCGCCAGCAGTCAGGGGTTGGTCGGCACTGAAGCTTTCTTT	CASSQGLVGTEAFF
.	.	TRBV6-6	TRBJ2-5	TGTGCCAGCAGTCCGGAGTCAGACAAGACCCAGTACTTC	CASSPESDKTQYF
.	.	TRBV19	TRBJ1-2	TGTGCCAGTAGTATAGATGTGGAGGGCAACTATGGCTACACCTTC	CASSIDVEGNYGYTF
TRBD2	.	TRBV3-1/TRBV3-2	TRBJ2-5	TGTGCCAGCAGCCCTGCCCGGGGGGAGGAGACCCAGTACTTC	CASSPARGEETQYF
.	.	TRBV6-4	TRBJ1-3	TGTGCCAGCAGTGACAGTCACTCTGGAAACACCATATATTTT	CASSDSHSGNTIYF
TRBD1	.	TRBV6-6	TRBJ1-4	TGTGCCAGCAGTTACGGCAGGGGGAATGAAAAACTGTTTTTT	CASSYGRGNEKLFF
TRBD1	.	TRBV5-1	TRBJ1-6	TGCGCCAGCAGCTCAGGACAGGGCGACTATAATTCACCCCTCCACTTT	CASSSGQGDYNSPLHF
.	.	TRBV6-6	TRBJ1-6	TGTGCCAGCAGGGGAGGAGACCCTGGCTCACCCCTCCACTTT	CASRGGDPGSPLHF
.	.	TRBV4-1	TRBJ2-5	TGCGCCAGCAGCCAACGTAGGGGGGGGGAGACCCAGTACTTC	CASSQRRGGETQYF
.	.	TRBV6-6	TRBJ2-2	TGTGCCAGCAGTTACCGGGGAGCCGGGGAGCTGTTTTTT	CASSYRGAGELFF